The 18 T cell receptor beta chains presented below share a single source sample, sequenced in a study of cytomegalovirus exposure and HLA in healthy donors. The PCR had 60 Vbeta and 13 Jbeta primers. The protocol was immunoSEQ multiplex PCR, while the TCRdb copy is restricted to in-frame clones and leaves out a portion. Among around 130,000 clones listed, approximately 80% were seen once. Sample: PBMCs. All receptors come from a woman between 40 and 55 years old in good health and CMV-seronegative.

The V and J genes are TRBV4-3 and TRBJ1-3; a weak D match, TRBD1 (6 bases). Deletions cut 3 bases from V and 0 bases from J, with 12 bases between. The CDR3 length is 16 residues. Germline V gives CDR1 LGHNA, CDR2 YSLEER. CDR3: CASSHGTGTSGNTIYF. DNA of the CDR3: TGCGCCAGCAGCCACGGTACAGGGACCTCTGGAAACACCATATATTTT.

The genes are TRBV6-6 and TRBJ2-7; D gene uncertain. The germline V gene encodes CDR1 MNHNY and CDR2 SVGAGI (reference sequence). The CDR3 has 11 amino acids. Between the trimmed V and J ends, which lost 5 bases and 3 bases, there was a span of 5 bases. Written as DNA, the CDR3 is TGTGCCAGCAGTCCCTACTACGAGCAGTACTTC. Translating it yields CASSPYYEQYF.

In this sample, this clone turned up a few times. The V and J genes are TRBV7-2 and TRBJ2-6, with D perhaps matching TRBD1 (6 bases). This CDR3 comprises 17 residues. Germline CDR1 is SGHTA and CDR2 is FQGNSA. Trimming left V 5 bases short and J 0 bases short, with 14 bases between. For the CDR3, the DNA is TGTGCCAGCAGCGAAACGGGACAAGGCTCTGGGGCCAACGTCCTGACTTTC. It specifies CASSETGQGSGANVLTF.

V gene TRBV4-3 combines with J gene TRBJ1-4; D perhaps matches TRBD1 (5 bases). V dropped 0 bases and J dropped 6 bases, with 11 bases sitting between them. This CDR3 contains 15 residues. Germline V gene lookup returns CDR1 LGHNA and CDR2 YSLEER. The CDR3 nucleotides are TGCGCCAGCAGCCAAGATGGAGGGGAGGATGAAAAACTGTTTTTT. As protein: CASSQDGGEDEKLFF.

The chain employs TRBV9 and TRBJ1-4; 8 bases are a match to TRBD1. V lost 0 bases and J lost 5; bases outside the gene matches: 6. CDR1 SGDLS and CDR2 YYNGEE come from the germline V gene. The CDR3 is made up of 16 amino acids. CDR3 coding DNA: TGTGCCAGCAGCGTAGCTGGGACAGGTCGCAATGAAAAACTGTTTTTT. Translation gives CASSVAGTGRNEKLFF.

J is TRBJ2-5 and V is TRBV12-5; 8 positions agree with TRBD2. Per germline, CDR1 LGHNT and CDR2 FRNRAP. The CDR3 is 16 amino acids. The J segment lost 5 bases and the V segment lost 4 bases, leaving 12 bases of the junction unmatched. The CDR3 is CASGSPGGGRGETQYF. CDR3 coding DNA: TGTGCTAGTGGTTCCCCGGGAGGGGGGCGGGGGGAGACCCAGTACTTC.

The V gene is TRBV6-1, the J gene TRBJ2-7; a possible D gene is TRBD1 (5 bases). This CDR3 is 14 amino acids long. Trimming cost V 3 bases and J 2 bases, with 11 bases left between them. Germline lookup yields CDR1 MNHNS and CDR2 SASEGT. The CDR3, as DNA: TGTGCCAGCAGTGATACCGACAGACCCTACGAGCAGTACTTC. Amino acids: CASSDTDRPYEQYF.

The V call is TRBV5-8, the J call TRBJ1-2; D is unclear. In germline, CDR1 is SGHTS, CDR2 YDEGEE. The CDR3 is 15 residues long. Trimming took 4 bases from V and 3 from J, leaving 16 bases between them. The CDR3 loop reads CASSTLQTLDYGYTF. The DNA of the CDR3 is TGTGCCAGCAGCACGCTCCAGACACTCGACTATGGCTACACCTTC.

About this clone itself: At one end, the junction sequence differs from germline, possibly due to a read error. The gene calls are TRBV5-4 and TRBJ2-7; maybe TRBD2 (7 bases). In germline, CDR1 is SGHNT, CDR2 YYREEE (reference sequence). This CDR3 has 15 amino acids. The CDR3 is CPSSLGGGGLYEQYF. The CDR3 DNA sequence: TGTCCCAGCAGCTTGGGCGGGGGCGGACTCTACGAGCAGTACTTC.

This clone was observed once. The chain recombines TRBV11-3 with TRBJ2-1; 7 positions agree with TRBD2. This CDR3 has 13 amino acids. Germline V lookup: CDR1 SGHNT, CDR2 YENEEA. V lost 0 bases, J lost 9 bases, and 2 bases stayed unmatched. The CDR3 here is CASSLDGRGEQFF. CDR3 coding DNA: TGTGCCAGCAGCTTAGATGGGAGGGGTGAGCAGTTCTTC.

The V call is TRBV10-3, the J call TRBJ2-4; 7 nucleotides agree with TRBD1. The CDR3 extends over 16 amino acids. Trimming took 0 bases from V and 2 from J; bases not matched to a gene: 4. Germline CDR1 and CDR2: ENHRY and SYGVKD. The CDR3 bases are TGTGCCATCAGTGAGTCAAAAGGGGGCACCAAAAACATTCAGTACTTC. Residues: CAISESKGGTKNIQYF.

J is TRBJ1-2 and V is TRBV28, with no clear D. The ends were cut back, 5 bases at V and 5 bases at J, with 18 bases in the middle. From germline, CDR1 is MDHEN and CDR2 SYDVKM. CDR3 length equals 15 residues. CDR3 sequence reads: CASSETRTIPYGYTF. CDR3 nucleotide sequence: TGTGCCAGCAGTGAAACCAGAACAATTCCTTATGGCTACACCTTC.

The chain recombines TRBV5-1 with TRBJ2-1; tentatively, D is TRBD1 (5 bases). Trimming shortened V by 0 bases and J by 8 bases, and 12 bases separated the two germline ends. The CDR3 runs to 14 residues. The germline V gene encodes CDR1 SGHRS and CDR2 YFSETQ. The CDR3 spells CASSLAQGKDEQFF. The DNA for the CDR3 is TGCGCCAGCAGCTTGGCGCAGGGTAAAGATGAGCAGTTCTTC.

V gene TRBV6-5 combines with J gene TRBJ2-5; the match to TRBD2 covers 12 bases. CDR1 and CDR2 (germline): MNHEY, SVGAGI. CDR3 length: 15 residues. The trim removed 4 bases at V and 2 bases at J, leaving 2 bases unmatched. The CDR3 sequence is CASSSLAGGQETQYF. For the CDR3, the DNA is TGTGCCAGCAGTTCCCTAGCGGGGGGGCAAGAGACCCAGTACTTC.

This chain connects TRBV29-1 to TRBJ1-3, with a weak D call TRBD1 (6 bases). Germline CDR1 is SQVTM and CDR2 is ANQGSEA. The length of the CDR3 is 13 residues. Trimming left V 6 bases short and J 7 bases short, with 16 bases between. CDR3 sequence reads: CSVRQELRNTIYF. Written as DNA, the CDR3 is TGCAGCGTCCGACAGGAGTTGAGGAACACCATATATTTT.

This clone was seen more than once but under ten times. The chain has TRBV19 and TRBJ1-4; D is unresolved. The germline V gene encodes CDR1 LNHDA and CDR2 SQIVND (reference sequence). The CDR3 covers 16 residues. Trimming shortened V by 6 bases and J by 7 bases, and 21 bases separated the two germline ends. The CDR3 nucleotides are TGTGCCAGTAGGAGTTCAATATTAACTCTCACTGAAAAACTGTTTTTT. It yields the protein CASRSSILTLTEKLFF.

Only one count was recorded for this clone. This chain connects TRBV7-2 to TRBJ2-5; possibly TRBD1 for D (5 bases). This CDR3 is built from 13 residues. Germline CDR1 SGHTA, CDR2 FQGNSA. Trimming cost V 3 bases and J 5 bases, with 10 bases left between them. CDR3 in DNA: TGTGCCAGCAGCTTCCAGGGATGGGAGACCCAGTACTTC. Its protein is CASSFQGWETQYF.

This clone appeared a single time. V is TRBV4-2 and J is TRBJ1-5; unclear D gene. The germline V gene has CDR1 LGHNA and CDR2 YNFKEQ. There are 13 residues in the CDR3. V was clipped by 0 bases and J by 5 bases, with 5 bases between them. The CDR3 coding sequence is TGTGCCAGCAGCCAAGATGGGCATCAGCCCCAGCATTTT. Translation gives CASSQDGHQPQHF.